The 26 T cell receptor beta chains listed next were all sequenced from one sample in a study of control samples from healthy donors and cancer patients (dated by TCRdb to about 2020). The library was generated by the immunoSEQ multiplex PCR assay. This immuneACCESS table, as held by TCRdb, lists in-frame sequences with V and J called but not all clones. Of the missing ones, under half trace to an unresolved V gene in checked studies; the others have no known cause. The sample includes 70,000 or so clones, with approximately 87% observed a single time. 25% to 30% of the sample belongs to the ten largest clones. The material sequenced was blood. The receptors were sampled from a man aged 50 to 60 in good health.

The CDR3 loop is CASSHHGPRDRPHAGYGYTF. The CDR3 DNA reads TGTGCCAGCAGCCATCACGGCCCCCGGGACAGACCACACGCTGGCTATGGCTACACCTTC. V usage is TRBV3-1 (or the pseudogene TRBV3-2) and J usage is TRBJ1-2; 7 bases agree with TRBD1. The CDR3 contains 20 residues. CDR1 and CDR2 from the germline V gene are LGHDT and YNNKEL (reference sequence). Losses at the gene ends were 3 bases for V and 4 bases for J; bases not matched to a gene: 23.

J is TRBJ1-2 and V is TRBV7-9; D might be TRBD1 (5 bases). The CDR3 runs 13 residues. From germline, CDR1 is SEHNR and CDR2 FQNEAQ (reference sequence). V shed 3 bases and J shed 5 bases, with 10 bases lying between them. The CDR3 spells CASSFEGPYGYTF. The CDR3, as DNA: TGTGCCAGCAGCTTTGAGGGGCCTTATGGCTACACCTTC.

This clone was seen only once. The rearrangement joins TRBV5-4 to TRBJ2-3, with 10 nucleotides matching TRBD2. The V gene end was trimmed by 4 bases and the J gene end by 4 bases; junction bases not matched to a gene: 6. Germline V gives CDR1 SGHNT, CDR2 YYREEE (reference sequence). This CDR3 has 15 residues. CDR3 amino acids: CASSQAGGPADTQYF. The DNA of the CDR3 is TGTGCCAGCAGCCAAGCGGGGGGGCCCGCAGATACGCAGTATTTT.

The chain uses TRBV3-1 (or the pseudogene TRBV3-2) and TRBJ1-1; D might be TRBD1 (6 bases). V was clipped by 6 bases and J by 12 bases, with 23 bases between them. In germline, CDR1 is LGHDT, CDR2 YNNKEL (reference sequence). There are 14 residues in the CDR3. This CDR3 reads CASRRKFTGRATFF. The DNA of the CDR3 is TGTGCCAGCAGACGCAAATTTACAGGGCGGGCGACTTTCTTT.

The rearrangement links TRBV5-4 to TRBJ1-2; D is unclear. The CDR3 has 15 residues. Per the germline V gene, CDR1 is SGHNT and CDR2 is YYREEE (reference sequence). V was pared by 6 bases and J by 2 bases, with 17 bases between. CDR3 amino acids: CASTSSGRRNYGYTF. The CDR3 bases are TGTGCCAGCACATCTTCGGGGAGACGGAACTATGGCTACACCTTC.

This clone was counted between two and nine times. The gene calls are TRBV30 and TRBJ2-7; 7 positions agree with TRBD2. V was clipped by 5 bases and J by 3 bases; unmatched bases: 7. Germline assignment: CDR1 GTSNPN and CDR2 SVGIG (reference sequence). The CDR3 length is 13 residues. The CDR3 DNA reads as TGTGCCTGGGGACTAGAGAGAATCTACGAGCAGTACTTC. Translated: CAWGLERIYEQYF.

This clone has only a few counts. V and J are TRBV5-6 and TRBJ2-3; 14 bases are shared with TRBD2. Trimming took 7 bases from V and 1 from J; bases not matched to a gene: 5. In germline, CDR1 is SGHDT, CDR2 YYEEEE. The CDR3 consists of 16 residues. CDR3 in DNA: TGTGCCAGCGATAGGGGACTAGCGGGGGGCACAGATACGCAGTATTTT. This gives the protein CASDRGLAGGTDTQYF.

V gene TRBV6-5 combines with J gene TRBJ1-5; 9 nucleotides agree with TRBD1. Trimming at V came to 6 bases and at J to 4 bases, leaving 7 bases not matched to a gene. Germline-derived CDR1 and CDR2 are MNHEY and SVGAGI. The CDR3 length is 15 residues. In nucleotides, the CDR3 is TGTGCCAGCAGCTCGGGACAGGGATTAAATCAGCCCCAGCATTTT. Amino acids: CASSSGQGLNQPQHF.

This clone is a singleton in its sample. The V and J genes are TRBV5-4 and TRBJ2-5; 7 positions match TRBD2. Germline loops: CDR1 SGHNT, CDR2 YYREEE (reference sequence). V was pared by 0 bases and J by 5 bases, with 7 bases of the junction left unmatched. This CDR3 spans 15 amino acids. CDR3 in DNA: TGTGCCAGCAGCTTGGGCGGGGGAGGTCCGGAGACCCAGTACTTC. As protein: CASSLGGGGPETQYF.

The chain joins TRBV7-2 to TRBJ2-5; a weak D match, TRBD2 (5 bases). CDR1 is SGHTA and CDR2 is FQGNSA in the germline V gene. The CDR3 runs to 14 residues. The germline V and J ends were trimmed by 3 bases and 8 bases, with 16 bases remaining between them. DNA for the CDR3: TGTGCCAGCAGCTTTCTCGCGGGTCCAGGTACCCAGTACTTC. Its protein product is CASSFLAGPGTQYF.

The gene calls are TRBV7-3 and TRBJ2-3; 9 bases fit TRBD2. The CDR3 sequence is 17 residues long. Germline V gene sequence: CDR1 SGHTA, CDR2 FQGTGA. V was pared by 1 base and J by 5 bases, with 10 bases of the junction left unmatched. DNA of the CDR3: TGTGCCAGCAGCTTAATGAGTGGGCGGGAGGGAGTAGATACGCAGTATTTT. Translating it yields CASSLMSGREGVDTQYF.

For the CDR3, the DNA is TGTGCCAGCTCGCGGACATTGACCCCCTACGAGCAGTACTTC. Translated, it gives CASSRTLTPYEQYF. The gene calls are TRBV27 and TRBJ2-7, with a weak D call TRBD1 (5 bases). CDR3 length equals 14 residues. With 8 bases removed from V and 2 bases from J, the gap between germline ends came to 16 bases. Germline V CDR1 and CDR2: MNHEY, SMNVEV (reference sequence).

In DNA, the CDR3 is TGTGCCATCACCTTGGACGGCACCTACGAGCAGTACTTC. Translation: CAITLDGTYEQYF. The chain joins TRBV10-3 to TRBJ2-7; D is undetermined. The V gene lost 7 bases and the J gene lost 2 bases, with 12 bases spanning the gap. This CDR3 region has 13 residues. CDR1 and CDR2 from the germline V gene are ENHRY and SYGVKD.

The chain uses TRBV5-4 and TRBJ1-1, with no clear D. CDR3 size: 14 residues. With 2 bases removed from V and 1 base from J, the gap between germline ends came to 9 bases. The germline V gene has CDR1 SGHNT and CDR2 YYREEE (reference sequence). The chain's CDR3 is CASSLDGRNTEAFF. In nucleotides, the CDR3 is TGTGCCAGCAGCTTAGACGGACGGAACACTGAAGCTTTCTTT.

The chain is built from TRBV6-5 and TRBJ2-7; D uncertain. V lost 6 bases and J 0 bases, leaving 15 bases between the germline ends. The germline gives CDR1 MNHEY, CDR2 SVGAGI. CDR3 length equals 15 residues. This chain's CDR3 is CASRFSGPSSYEQYF. The DNA of the CDR3 is TGTGCCAGCAGGTTTTCCGGGCCTTCCTCCTACGAGCAGTACTTC.

A remark on this clone: Compared with germline, one end of the junction differs, possibly owing to a read error. V gene TRBV7-7 combines with J gene TRBJ2-1; D is perhaps TRBD2 (6 bases). CDR1 and CDR2 (germline): SSHAT, FNYEAQ (reference sequence). CDR3 size: 15 residues. CDR3 coding DNA: TGTGCTAGCAGCTTAGAACCGGGAGTGGGAAATGAGCAGTTCTTC. Amino acid sequence: CASSLEPGVGNEQFF.

This chain links TRBV5-1 with TRBJ2-7; D possibly corresponds to TRBD1 (7 bases). This CDR3 contains 16 residues. CDR1 and CDR2 from the germline V gene are SGHRS and YFSETQ. Between the trimmed V and J ends, which lost 0 bases and 5 bases, there was a span of 18 bases. The CDR3 nucleotides read TGCGCCAGCAGCTTGGCCCCCCGGGGCAGGGGGGACGAGCAGTACTTC. It yields the protein CASSLAPRGRGDEQYF.

The chain is built from TRBV25-1 and TRBJ2-7, with D possibly TRBD1 on 6 matching bases. The CDR3 length is 15 residues. Trimming stripped 7 bases from V and 2 bases from J, with 18 bases between. Per the germline V gene, CDR1 is MGHDK and CDR2 is SYGVNS. The CDR3 coding sequence is TGTGCCAGCATCGACAGGAGGAGGTCGACCTACGAGCAGTACTTC. Residues: CASIDRRRSTYEQYF.

V is TRBV9 and J is TRBJ2-7, with 9 nucleotides matching TRBD1. The CDR3 extends over 15 amino acids. J lost 3 bases, V lost 0 bases, and 4 bases had no gene match. Per the germline V gene, CDR1 is SGDLS and CDR2 is YYNGEE. CDR3 protein: CASSVGGQGFYEQYF. Here the CDR3 DNA reads TGTGCCAGCAGCGTAGGGGGACAGGGTTTCTACGAGCAGTACTTC.

In this sample, this clone turned up many times. The V call is TRBV9, the J call TRBJ2-2; D gene ambiguous. This CDR3 comprises 15 residues. In germline, CDR1 is SGDLS, CDR2 YYNGEE. Trimming took 0 bases from V and 4 from J, leaving 10 bases between them. CDR3 region: CASSVEGGTTGELFF. CDR3 sequence (DNA): TGTGCCAGCAGCGTAGAAGGTGGAACCACCGGGGAGCTGTTTTTT.

The count of this clone is one. This rearrangement joins TRBV6-6 to TRBJ2-2, with no clear D. Per germline, CDR1 MNHNY and CDR2 SVGAGI (reference sequence). The CDR3 is made up of 12 amino acids. Trimming stripped 10 bases from V and 5 bases from J, with 11 bases between. The CDR3 DNA reads as TGTGCCACCCTTTGGGATACCGGGGAGCTGTTTTTT. As protein: CATLWDTGELFF.

The chain links TRBV5-1 to TRBJ2-3, with no clear D. The length of the CDR3 is 15 residues. V gave up 2 bases and J gave up 0 bases, with 10 bases separating them. From germline, CDR1 is SGHRS and CDR2 YFSETQ. This CDR3 is CASSFTPSSTDTQYF. CDR3 coding DNA: TGCGCCAGCAGCTTCACACCCTCTAGCACAGATACGCAGTATTTT. Supplemented by reference TRBV5-1 and TRBJ2-3, the full variable domain reads KAGVTQTPRYLIKTRGQQVTLSCSPISGHRSVSWYQQTPGQGLQFLFEYFSETQRNKGNFPGRFSGRQFSNSRSEMNVSTLELGDSALYLCASSFTPSSTDTQYFGPGTRLTVL.

This chain joins TRBV5-1 and TRBJ2-5; 8 positions agree with TRBD1. Germline-derived CDR1 and CDR2 are SGHRS and YFSETQ. The CDR3 runs to 14 residues. The ends lost 1 base at V and 4 bases at J; junction bases unmatched: 3. The CDR3 nucleotides are TGCGCCAGCAGCTTGACAGGGGGGCTAGAGACCCAGTACTTC. This encodes CASSLTGGLETQYF.

The chain links TRBV21-1 to TRBJ2-5; TRBD1 reflects the table's D call only, with no check against the DNA. TRBV21-1 is assigned pseudogene status. The CDR3 covers 17 residues. CDR3 coding DNA: TGTGCCAGCAGCAAAGGTCGGGACAGGTCCAGATCGGGGACCCAGTACTTC. It translates to CASSKGRDRSRSGTQYF.

The chain links TRBV5-1 to TRBJ1-2; no definite D call. This CDR3 spans 14 amino acids. The germline CDR1 and CDR2 sequences are SGHRS and YFSETQ. With 0 bases removed from V and 2 bases from J, the gap between germline ends came to 8 bases. DNA of the CDR3: TGCGCCAGCAGCTTGGAAGGGAGGAACTATGGCTACACCTTC. It encodes CASSLEGRNYGYTF.

J is TRBJ2-1 and V is TRBV12-3 or TRBV12-4, with D tentatively TRBD1 (6 bases). V lost 1 base and J lost 7, with 8 bases in between. The CDR3 is made up of 13 amino acids. CDR3 sequence: CASSLVRGNEQFF. CDR3 bases: TGTGCCAGCAGTTTAGTGAGGGGGAATGAGCAGTTCTTC.